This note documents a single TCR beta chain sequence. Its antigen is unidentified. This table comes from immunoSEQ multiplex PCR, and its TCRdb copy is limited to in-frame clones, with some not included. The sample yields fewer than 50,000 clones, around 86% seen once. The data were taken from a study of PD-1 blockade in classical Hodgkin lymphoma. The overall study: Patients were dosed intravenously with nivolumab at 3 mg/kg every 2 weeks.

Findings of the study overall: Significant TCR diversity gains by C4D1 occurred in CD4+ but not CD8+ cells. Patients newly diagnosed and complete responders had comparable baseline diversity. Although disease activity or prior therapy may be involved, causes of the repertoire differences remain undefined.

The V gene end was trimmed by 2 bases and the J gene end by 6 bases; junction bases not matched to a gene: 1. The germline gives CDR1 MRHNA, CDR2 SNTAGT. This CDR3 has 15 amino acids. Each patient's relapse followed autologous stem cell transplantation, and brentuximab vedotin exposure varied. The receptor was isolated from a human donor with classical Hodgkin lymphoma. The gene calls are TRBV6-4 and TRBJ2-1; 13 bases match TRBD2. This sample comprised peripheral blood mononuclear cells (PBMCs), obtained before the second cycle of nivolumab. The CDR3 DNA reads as TGTGCCAGCAGTGACACTAGCGGGGGGGCCAATGAGCAGTTCTTC. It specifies CASSDTSGGANEQFF.